The rows below give T cell receptor beta chains drawn from one sample of a study of PD-L1 blockade in urothelial cancer. The method was immunoSEQ multiplex PCR; TCRdb's version includes in-frame clones alone and lacks a portion of them. The sample lists about 55,000 clones; approximately 72% were seen once. The specimen was PBMCs, collected around atezolizumab (anti-PD-L1) treatment. These receptors originate from a man between 65 and 79 years old with urothelial cancer. The CDR3 runs from the conserved cysteine through the conserved F or W. A D gene is named only where the DNA matches it firmly. The size entry is marked missing in some rows and otherwise reads once, few, many or a size class.

size	length	J	D	V	DNA	CDR3
.	16	TRBJ1-2	.	TRBV28	TGTGCCAGCAGTTTGGGGGGGACACCGACTAACTATGGCTACACCTTC	CASSLGGTPTNYGYTF
once	16	TRBJ2-1	TRBD2	TRBV5-4	TGTGCCAGCAGCCCCACGACTAGCGGGGGGATAGGTGAGCAGTTCTTC	CASSPTTSGGIGEQFF
.	11	TRBJ1-2	TRBD1	TRBV20-1	TGCAGTGCTTACAGGGGTGGTGGCTACACCTTC	CSAYRGGGYTF
once	14	TRBJ1-5	.	TRBV10-1	TGCGCCAGCATACAGGGCGTAGGCAATCAGCCCCAGCATTTT	CASIQGVGNQPQHF
.	15	TRBJ2-5	TRBD1	TRBV6-1	TGTGCCAGCAGTGAAGGGACAGGGGGAGTGAAGACCCAGTACTTC	CASSEGTGGVKTQYF
.	15	TRBJ2-2	TRBD1	TRBV11-1	TGTGCCAGCAGTCTGGGTGGGACAGATACCGGGGAGCTGTTTTTT	CASSLGGTDTGELFF
few	13	TRBJ2-7	.	TRBV5-1	TGCGCCAGCAGCTTGGCGGGGATGTACGAGCAGTACTTC	CASSLAGMYEQYF
few	18	TRBJ1-2	TRBD1	TRBV2	TGTGCCAGCAGGGGCTCCAGGCAGGACAGGGTGAAGAACTATGGCTACACCTTC	CASRGSRQDRVKNYGYTF
medium-sized	15	TRBJ1-2	.	TRBV6-1	TGTGCCAGCACAATGTTGGCGGGGGCTGACTATGGCTACACCTTC	CASTMLAGADYGYTF
few	16	TRBJ1-2	TRBD1	TRBV4-3	TGCGCCAGCAGCCAAGATCTACAGGGGGTTAACTATGGCTACACCTTC	CASSQDLQGVNYGYTF
few	13	TRBJ2-7	.	TRBV7-8	TGTGCCAGCAGCCTCCACCAGGGGTACGAGCAGTACTTC	CASSLHQGYEQYF
.	15	TRBJ2-1	TRBD2	TRBV18	TGTGCCAGCTCACCAGGGACTAGCGGACCCAATGAGCAGTTCTTC	CASSPGTSGPNEQFF
.	12	TRBJ1-2	TRBD1	TRBV7-9	TGTGCCAGCGGAGACAGGGATCATGGCTACACCTTC	CASGDRDHGYTF
few	12	TRBJ1-2	.	TRBV6-5	TGTGCCAGCAGTTTAAGGGGGGGTAGAAGCACCTTC	CASSLRGGRSTF
once	16	TRBJ1-3	TRBD1	TRBV7-2	TGTGCCAGCAGCGGAGGCGGGGGGACAGGGGGAAACACCATATATTTT	CASSGGGGTGGNTIYF
.	16	TRBJ2-1	TRBD2	TRBV30	TGTGCCTGGGGCAAACCGAGCGGGGTCTCCTACAATGAGCAGTTCTTC	CAWGKPSGVSYNEQFF
.	16	TRBJ2-7	TRBD1	TRBV4-1	TGCGCCAGCAGCCAAGGTATTGGGACAGTCTCCTACGAGCAGTACTTC	CASSQGIGTVSYEQYF
.	17	TRBJ1-2	TRBD1	TRBV9	TGTGCCAGCAGCGTAACACAATCCGGGACAGGGGGCTATGGCTACACCTTC	CASSVTQSGTGGYGYTF
once	17	TRBJ2-5	TRBD1	TRBV12-5	TGTGCTAGTGCCGACTACCCTGGACAGGGTCGGCGAGAGACCCAGTACTTC	CASADYPGQGRRETQYF
.	16	TRBJ2-2	TRBD2	TRBV11-2	TGTGCCAGCAGCTCACTACTAGCGGCGAACACCGGGGAGCTGTTTTTT	CASSSLLAANTGELFF
.	13	TRBJ2-7	.	TRBV18	TGTGCCAGCTCCTCGCGGAGCTCCTACGAGCAGTACTTC	CASSSRSSYEQYF
.	16	TRBJ2-1	TRBD1	TRBV30	TGTGCCTGGAGTGTACCCCGGACAGGGGGCATTAATGAGCAGTTCTTC	CAWSVPRTGGINEQFF
.	15	TRBJ2-1	.	TRBV2	TGTGCCAGCAGTGGACAGTCATACTCCTACAATGAGCAGTTCTTC	CASSGQSYSYNEQFF
few	14	TRBJ2-3	.	TRBV11-2	TGTGCCAGCAGCTTAGTAGGGGGCACAGATACGCAGTATTTT	CASSLVGGTDTQYF
once	12	TRBJ2-1	TRBD2	TRBV6-5	TGTGCCAGCAGGAGGACTAGCGGGGAGCAGTTCTTC	CASRRTSGEQFF
.	15	TRBJ1-4	.	TRBV15	TGTGCCACCAGCAGAGGACAGCGGGCTGGGGAAAAACTGTTTTTT	CATSRGQRAGEKLFF
.	14	TRBJ1-1	.	TRBV5-1	TGCGCCAGCAGCTTACAGAATATGAACACTGAAGCTTTCTTT	CASSLQNMNTEAFF
.	12	TRBJ2-3	.	TRBV18	TGTGCCAGCGCCAGTGTCACAGATACGCAGTATTTT	CASASVTDTQYF
few	12	TRBJ1-1	.	TRBV7-9	TGTGCCAGCAGCTTAGCAGGCAGGGGAGCTTTCTTT	CASSLAGRGAFF